Below, 8 T cell receptor beta chains from the same sample are listed, as sequenced in a study of cytomegalovirus exposure and HLA in healthy donors. The PCR used 60 Vbeta and 13 Jbeta primers. Sequencing was performed with immunoSEQ multiplex PCR; in TCRdb, only in-frame clones are kept and a portion is missing. The table includes under 200,000 clones, 82% detected once. Material for sequencing was PBMCs. The receptors come from a woman younger than 35 in good health and CMV-seronegative.

V and J are TRBV5-1 and TRBJ1-1; 7 bases map to TRBD1. The CDR3 sequence is 16 residues long. From germline, CDR1 is SGHRS and CDR2 YFSETQ. The J segment lost 4 bases and the V segment lost 6 bases, leaving 15 bases of the junction unmatched. This CDR3 reads CASKAWDSDLGTEAFF. The CDR3 bases are TGCGCCAGCAAGGCGTGGGACAGTGACCTAGGCACTGAAGCTTTCTTT.

The V gene is TRBV29-1, the J gene TRBJ1-2, with TRBD1 matching over 9 bases. CDR1 is SQVTM and CDR2 is ANQGSEA in the germline V gene. V lost 5 bases and J lost 0; bases outside the gene matches: 7. The CDR3 has 15 residues. The CDR3 region is CSVFGTGKANYGYTF. In DNA, the CDR3 is TGCAGCGTTTTTGGGACAGGGAAAGCTAACTATGGCTACACCTTC.

The chain recombines TRBV28 with TRBJ2-7; 7 nucleotides match TRBD2. With V trimmed by 3 bases and J by 6 bases, 8 bases remained unmatched. The CDR3 totals 14 residues. Germline V CDR1 and CDR2: MDHEN, SYDVKM. CDR3 in DNA: TGTGCCAGCAGTTTGGGGACTACAACCTGCGAGCAGTACTTC. Protein sequence: CASSLGTTTCEQYF.

The V and J genes are TRBV4-2 and TRBJ2-5; TRBD1 aligns across 8 bases. Trimming at V came to 1 base and at J to 1 base, leaving 2 bases not matched to a gene. The germline gives CDR1 LGHNA, CDR2 YNFKEQ. The CDR3 covers 15 residues. DNA of the CDR3: TGTGCCAGCAGCCAAGGGACAGGGTTCCAAGAGACCCAGTACTTC. This translates into CASSQGTGFQETQYF.

The genes are TRBV5-3 and TRBJ2-3, with D perhaps matching TRBD2 (6 bases). TRBV5-3 counts as an open reading frame of uncertain function. The V end was cut by 7 bases, the J end by 1 base, with 28 bases between. This CDR3 is 19 amino acids long. The CDR3: CARDSGRTGRGLCTDTQYF. The CDR3 DNA reads TGTGCCAGAGACTCAGGGAGGACTGGGCGAGGCCTCTGCACAGATACGCAGTATTTT.

This chain joins TRBV5-1 and TRBJ2-1; 10 bases line up with TRBD2. Unmatched junction bases numbered 9, after V lost 2 bases and J lost 10 bases. Germline V gene sequence: CDR1 SGHRS, CDR2 YFSETQ. This CDR3 is 15 amino acids long. CDR3 in DNA: TGCGCCAGCAGCTTAGCGGGAGGGCCGCCATCCGAGCAGTTCTTC. Amino acid sequence: CASSLAGGPPSEQFF.

The chain uses TRBV11-2 and TRBJ2-1, with D unclear. CDR3 length: 14 amino acids. The germline V gene encodes CDR1 SGHAT and CDR2 FQNNGV. V shed 0 bases and J shed 10 bases, with 13 bases lying between them. The CDR3 region is CASSLDPYLSEQFF. In nucleotides, the CDR3 is TGTGCCAGCAGCTTAGATCCCTATTTAAGCGAGCAGTTCTTC.

V is TRBV6-1 and J is TRBJ2-7, with D possibly being TRBD2 (5 bases). The CDR3 contains 14 residues. V gave up 6 bases and J gave up 5 bases, with 17 bases separating them. Germline V CDR1 and CDR2: MNHNS, SASEGT. This chain's CDR3 is CASRRTGPLDEQYV. The CDR3 DNA follows: TGTGCCAGCAGGCGGACTGGGCCTCTGGACGAGCAGTACGTC.